Listed here are 31 T cell receptor beta chains from one sample, sequenced in a study of T-cell reconstitution after alpha-beta-depleted transplantation in children. Unique molecular identifiers were built into the TCRbeta library. TCRdb passed the PCR reads through MiXCR, listing each CDR3 protein once. The sample lists approximately 220,000 distinct CDR3 sequences; roughly a sixth were seen once. The input for sequencing was PBMCs, mostly from graft donor cells, taken 360 days after TCRalphabeta/CD19-depleted stem cell transplant. These receptors originate from a male patient between 2 and 10 years old who had a stem cell transplant for acute lymphoblastic leukemia, so the T cells may come from the graft donor.

The chain couples TRBV4-3 to TRBJ1-2; TRBD1 might be the D (5 bases). Germline CDR1 reads LGHNA; CDR2 reads YSLEER. CDR3 length: 14 residues. V shed 0 bases and J shed 8 bases, with 13 bases lying between them. This chain's CDR3 is CASSQDEGWSGYTF. The CDR3 coding sequence is TGCGCCAGCAGCCAAGATGAGGGGTGGAGCGGCTACACCTTC.

The chain employs TRBV18 and TRBJ2-7, with D possibly TRBD2 on 5 matching bases. CDR1 is KGHSH, CDR2 LQKENI, per germline. CDR3 length: 15 residues. The ends were cut back, 6 bases at V and 4 bases at J, with 19 bases in the middle. CDR3 nucleotides: TGTGCCAGCTCCCCCCCCGGGGTAGTACGTTACGAGCAGTACTTC. Translating gives CASSPPGVVRYEQYF.

This clonotype was found a few times. The chain joins TRBV6-1 to TRBJ1-1, with 7 bases matching TRBD1. V shed 6 bases, J shed 4 bases, and the junction held 11 bases outside the gene matches. The CDR3 runs 15 residues. In germline, CDR1 is MNHNS, CDR2 SASEGT. CDR3 nucleotides: TGTGCCAGCAGAGTAAAAGGGGGCGGGAGCACTGAAGCTTTCTTT. This gives the protein CASRVKGGGSTEAFF.

The chain joins TRBV30 to TRBJ1-1; 7 nucleotides agree with TRBD1. The CDR3 spans 13 residues. With 4 bases clipped from V and 4 bases from J, the junction kept 6 bases outside the gene matches. Germline V lookup: CDR1 GTSNPN, CDR2 SVGIG (reference sequence). CDR3 sequence reads: CAWNRGLATEAFF. In nucleotides, the CDR3 is TGTGCCTGGAACAGGGGCTTGGCCACTGAAGCTTTCTTT.

The chain couples TRBV3-1 to TRBJ2-1; the D gene is possibly TRBD1 (6 bases). The CDR3 loop spans 15 amino acids. Deletions cut 4 bases from V and 4 bases from J, with 14 bases between. Germline CDR1 is LGHDT and CDR2 is YNNKEL (reference sequence). In DNA form, the CDR3 reads TGTGCCAGCAGCCCACGACCGGACAGTTACAATGAGCAGTTCTTC. Translated: CASSPRPDSYNEQFF.

This clonotype was recorded a few times. The chain links TRBV20-1 to TRBJ1-3, with D tentatively TRBD1 (5 bases). Looked up from germline, CDR1 is DFQATT and CDR2 is SNEGSKA (reference sequence). V was cut by 1 base and J by 0 bases, with 7 bases left in between. The length of the CDR3 is 14 residues. The CDR3 is CSARVGPSGNTIYF. The CDR3 coding sequence is TGCAGTGCTAGAGTGGGGCCCTCTGGAAACACCATATATTTT.

This sequence joins TRBV6-2 or TRBV6-3 and TRBJ2-1; D not certain. Germline V gene lookup returns CDR1 MNHEY and CDR2 SVGEGT. This CDR3 spans 16 amino acids. Trimming left V 2 bases short and J 6 bases short, with 17 bases between. The CDR3 DNA follows: TGTGCCAGCAGTTACGGGATCTCTCATTCAGGCAATGAGCAGTTCTTC. Its protein is CASSYGISHSGNEQFF.

This clonotype was counted ten times or more. The CDR3 nucleotides read TGCAGTGCCGCACAGGGGCCGCCCTACGAGCAGTACTTC. Translating gives CSAAQGPPYEQYF. The chain employs TRBV20-1 and TRBJ2-7; TRBD1 aligns across 7 bases. The CDR3 extends over 13 amino acids. Germline V lookup: CDR1 DFQATT, CDR2 SNEGSKA (reference sequence). V was clipped by 6 bases and J by 2 bases; unmatched bases: 7.

The chain links TRBV18 to TRBJ2-2; no reliable D call. Germline values: CDR1 KGHSH, CDR2 LQKENI. Trimming stripped 1 base from V and 0 bases from J, with 12 bases between. There are 17 residues in the CDR3. CDR3 bases: TGTGCCAGCTCACCACAAGAGACGGCTTCGAACACCGGGGAGCTGTTTTTT. It translates to CASSPQETASNTGELFF.

The gene calls are TRBV11-2 and TRBJ2-3, with D hard to call. The germline V gene has CDR1 SGHAT and CDR2 FQNNGV. The CDR3 is made up of 12 amino acids. V was cut by 5 bases and J by 4 bases, with 7 bases left in between. CDR3 bases: TGTGCCAGCAGCCCATCAGCAGATACGCAGTATTTT. The encoded protein is CASSPSADTQYF.

The chain couples TRBV20-1 to TRBJ2-5, with D hard to call. Germline CDR1 DFQATT, CDR2 SNEGSKA (reference sequence). CDR3 length: 14 residues. The ends were cut back, 0 bases at V and 2 bases at J, with 10 bases in the middle. CDR3 DNA sequence: TGCAGTGCTAGAGATTATGGAAGGCAAGAGACCCAGTACTTC. Encoded protein: CSARDYGRQETQYF.

CDR3 in DNA: TGTGCCAGCAGCCCAAGGCCGTTTGGACTAGCGCCACATACAGATACGCAGTATTTT. It encodes CASSPRPFGLAPHTDTQYF. The chain couples TRBV11-2 to TRBJ2-3; 9 bases map to TRBD2. Unmatched junction bases numbered 18, after V lost 5 bases and J lost 3 bases. This CDR3 is built from 19 residues. The V gene's germline CDR1 is SGHAT and CDR2 FQNNGV. The full variable domain, completed using reference TRBV11-2 and TRBJ2-3, is EAGVAQSPRYKIIEKRQSVAFWCNPISGHATLYWYQQILGQGPKLLIQFQNNGVVDDSQLPKDRFSAERLKGVDSTLKIQPAKLEDSAVYLCASSPRPFGLAPHTDTQYFGPGTRLTVL.

This clonotype was seen only a few times. This chain uses TRBV11-2 with TRBJ2-7, with 9 bases lining up with TRBD1. The CDR3 extends over 16 amino acids. Germline CDR1 and CDR2: SGHAT and FQNNGV. J gave up 3 bases and V 7 bases, and 13 bases lay outside the gene matches. The CDR3: CASKFPPGQGYYEQYF. DNA of the CDR3: TGTGCCAGCAAGTTCCCCCCGGGACAGGGTTACTACGAGCAGTACTTC.

The rearrangement links TRBV14 to TRBJ2-7; D not resolved. Trimming removed 1 base at V and 9 bases at J, with 7 bases between. The CDR3 totals 11 residues. Germline-derived CDR1 and CDR2 are SGHDN and FVKESK. Here the CDR3 reads CASSQGRVQYF. CDR3 nucleotides: TGTGCCAGCAGCCAAGGAAGAGTGCAGTACTTC.

The sample holds many counts of this clonotype. The rearrangement joins TRBV7-6 to TRBJ2-1; possible D gene TRBD1, 5 bases. The CDR3 has 16 residues. The V and J ends lost 1 base and 0 bases respectively, with 10 bases between them. The V gene's germline CDR1 is SGHVS and CDR2 FNYEAQ. The DNA for the CDR3 is TGTGCCAGCAGCTTAGGGGGCCGCCGCTCCTACAATGAGCAGTTCTTC. Translated, it gives CASSLGGRRSYNEQFF.

The chain uses TRBV20-1 and TRBJ2-3, with 11 bases fitting TRBD2. Unmatched junction bases numbered 9, after V lost 1 base and J lost 0 bases. The germline gives CDR1 DFQATT, CDR2 SNEGSKA (reference sequence). This CDR3 has 18 residues. The CDR3 here is CSARAASGGPDSTDTQYF. The DNA of the CDR3 is TGCAGTGCTAGAGCAGCTAGCGGGGGGCCTGATAGCACAGATACGCAGTATTTT.

This clonotype was found a few times. This chain joins TRBV7-2 and TRBJ2-3; a possible D gene is TRBD1 (5 bases). Per the germline V gene, CDR1 is SGHTA and CDR2 is FQGNSA. The length of the CDR3 is 14 residues. Trimming stripped 5 bases from V and 3 bases from J, with 12 bases between. The CDR3 region is CASSPGGATDTQYF. The CDR3 DNA reads TGTGCCAGCAGCCCTGGTGGGGCGACAGATACGCAGTATTTT.

This clonotype showed up many times. The rearrangement joins TRBV6-5 to TRBJ1-2, with D uncertain. Germline loops: CDR1 MNHEY, CDR2 SVGAGI. The V and J ends lost 0 bases and 3 bases respectively, with 17 bases between them. The CDR3 totals 17 residues. CDR3 in DNA: TGTGCCAGCAGTTACTCCCTCACGAGGGCATTGCACTATGGCTACACCTTC. This translates into CASSYSLTRALHYGYTF.

This clonotype showed up just a few times. CDR3 sequence (DNA): TGTGCCAGCACCAAAATGTCGACTAGCGGGGGGACAACCTACGAGCAGTACTTC. Translation: CASTKMSTSGGTTYEQYF. The chain carries TRBV21-1 and TRBJ2-7; whether TRBD2, the table's D call, matches the DNA was not checked. TRBV21-1 is a recognized pseudogene. The CDR3 extends over 18 amino acids.

In nucleotides, the CDR3 is TGTGCCAGCAGCTGGGAACTAGCCGAAGTGGATGAGCAGTTCTTC. It is translated as CASSWELAEVDEQFF. The chain links TRBV11-3 to TRBJ2-1, with D perhaps matching TRBD2 (6 bases). Germline lookup yields CDR1 SGHNT and CDR2 YENEEA. V was clipped by 4 bases and J by 8 bases, with 18 bases between them. The CDR3 sequence is 15 residues long.

This chain connects TRBV5-1 to TRBJ1-1; no clear D. The ends were cut back, 0 bases at V and 1 base at J, with 10 bases in the middle. The germline V gene has CDR1 SGHRS and CDR2 YFSETQ. This CDR3 comprises 15 residues. The CDR3 loop is CASSLEVSANTEAFF. Written as DNA, the CDR3 is TGCGCCAGCAGCTTGGAGGTCAGCGCGAACACTGAAGCTTTCTTT.

This clonotype has more than one count but fewer than ten. V usage is TRBV28 and J usage is TRBJ2-7, with D perhaps TRBD2 (6 bases). Germline V gene data show CDR1 as MDHEN and CDR2 as SYDVKM. The CDR3 contains 13 residues. V shed 11 bases and J shed 2 bases, with 16 bases lying between them. The CDR3 sequence: CAVPGTLTYEQYF. CDR3 nucleotide sequence: TGTGCCGTGCCCGGGACTCTCACCTACGAGCAGTACTTC.

There are a few counts of this clonotype. V and J are TRBV7-9 and TRBJ1-5, with TRBD1 as a possible D gene (6 bases). The germline V and J ends were trimmed by 5 bases and 5 bases, with 10 bases remaining between them. CDR1 and CDR2 from the germline V gene are SEHNR and FQNEAQ (reference sequence). CDR3 size: 13 residues. CDR3 coding DNA: TGTGCCAGCAGCGGTAGGGGGGATCAGCCCCAGCATTTT. Translated: CASSGRGDQPQHF. Full variable domain (missing parts from reference TRBV7-9 and TRBJ1-5): DTGVSQNPRHKITKRGQNVTFRCDPISEHNRLYWYRQTLGQGPEFLTYFQNEAQLEKSRLLSDRFSAERPKGSFSTLEIQRTEQGDSAMYLCASSGRGDQPQHFGDGTRLSIL.

This clonotype has a count of ten or more. The chain links TRBV28 to TRBJ2-7; weak D call: TRBD2 (6 bases). In germline, CDR1 is MDHEN, CDR2 SYDVKM. V was shortened by 7 bases and J by 6 bases, with 19 bases between the two germline ends. CDR3 length: 14 residues. CDR3 loop: CASIGRSELGEQYF. The CDR3 DNA reads TGTGCCAGCATAGGGAGGTCGGAACTCGGCGAGCAGTACTTC. The full variable domain, in which reference TRBV28 and TRBJ2-7 provide the parts outside the CDR3, is DVKVTQSSRYLVKRTGEKVFLECVQDMDHENMFWYRQDPGLGLRLIYFSYDVKMKEKGDIPEGYSVSREKKERFSLILESASTNQTSMYLCASIGRSELGEQYFGPGTRLTVT.

The chain couples TRBV5-1 to TRBJ2-6; 8 bases map to TRBD1. The V gene's germline CDR1 is SGHRS and CDR2 YFSETQ. The length of the CDR3 is 16 residues. Trimming removed 4 bases from V and 2 bases from J; junction bases left unmatched: 5. Here the CDR3 DNA reads TGCGCCAGCAGCCCCCGACAGGGGACTGGGGCCAACGTCCTGACTTTC. Amino acid sequence: CASSPRQGTGANVLTF.

V and J are TRBV12-3 or TRBV12-4 and TRBJ1-1; D gene ambiguous. V lost 5 bases, J lost 6 bases, and 7 bases lay in between. The CDR3 is 11 residues long. CDR3 amino acids: CASSTLAEAFF. The CDR3 DNA is TGTGCCAGCAGTACCCTCGCTGAAGCTTTCTTT.

This clonotype was seen repeatedly, ten times or more. This sequence joins TRBV3-1 and TRBJ2-1; TRBD2 matches 13 bases. Germline V CDR1 and CDR2: LGHDT, YNNKEL (reference sequence). The ends lost 6 bases at V and 7 bases at J; junction bases unmatched: 12. The CDR3 covers 17 residues. CDR3 nucleotide sequence: TGTGCCAGCAGAAGGAGCGGGACTAGCGGGATAGGTAATGAGCAGTTCTTC. Translation: CASRRSGTSGIGNEQFF.

The chain has TRBV27 and TRBJ2-7; no clear D gene. The ends were cut back, 3 bases at V and 2 bases at J, with 8 bases in the middle. Germline values: CDR1 MNHEY, CDR2 SMNVEV (reference sequence). The CDR3 contains 13 residues. CDR3 sequence: CASSFGNTYEQYF. CDR3 bases: TGTGCCAGCAGTTTCGGCAATACCTACGAGCAGTACTTC.

In this sample, this clonotype turned up a few times. This rearrangement joins TRBV5-5 to TRBJ2-7; 9 bases align to TRBD1. This CDR3 comprises 15 residues. V shed 2 bases, J shed 6 bases, and the junction held 9 bases outside the gene matches. CDR1 and CDR2 from the germline V gene are SGHKS and YYEKEE (reference sequence). The CDR3 sequence: CASSFRQGVSREQYF. The CDR3 DNA reads TGTGCCAGCAGCTTCAGACAGGGGGTGTCCCGCGAGCAGTACTTC.

The chain recombines TRBV5-6 with TRBJ2-7; D is tentatively TRBD1 or TRBD2 (6 bases each). Germline V gives CDR1 SGHDT, CDR2 YYEEEE. The CDR3 has 15 residues. V lost 1 base and J lost 2, with 13 bases in between. CDR3 sequence: CASSLLSGEAYEQYF. DNA of the CDR3: TGTGCCAGCAGCTTGCTTTCAGGGGAGGCCTACGAGCAGTACTTC.

This clonotype was detected many times. J is TRBJ2-7 and V is TRBV7-9; D gene uncertain. The CDR3 totals 14 residues. Germline V gene sequence: CDR1 SEHNR, CDR2 FQNEAQ (reference sequence). The V and J ends lost 2 bases and 0 bases respectively, with 8 bases between them. Here the CDR3 reads CASSLSAVSYEQYF. CDR3 coding DNA: TGTGCCAGCAGCTTATCGGCAGTCTCCTACGAGCAGTACTTC.